The clone carrying this TCR beta chain was found a few times. This entry is derived from a study of T cell repertoires in cytomegalovirus infection. The wider study: CMV infection and matching HLA type were both indicated by public TCR beta signatures.

From the reads, TCRdb called clonotypes with MiXCR, one entry per CDR3 protein. The table records fewer than 550,000 distinct CDR3 sequences, more than 15% of them present only once. V lost 8 bases to trimming and J lost 3 bases; unmatched junction nucleotides: 2. Germline loops: CDR1 MNHEY, CDR2 SMNVEV (reference sequence). The CDR3 runs 13 residues. Sequenced sample: CD8+ T cells from PBMCs. The chain combines TRBV27 with TRBJ2-7; 12 nucleotides line up with TRBD1. The sequence was obtained from a human donor in good health (CMV status not recorded). Some clones in this sample may be carry-over from other donors' samples. DNA of the CDR3: TGTGCCAGCGGGACAGGGGGCATCTACGAGCAGTACTTC. Its protein is CASGTGGIYEQYF.